A selection of T cell receptor beta chains follows, all from one sample in a study of shared clonotypes between healthy human individuals. Data came from immunoSEQ multiplex PCR; TCRdb stores just in-frame clones and leaves some out. Among around 500,000 clones listed, roughly 83% were seen once. Sequencing input: PBMCs. The origin of the receptors is a woman aged 40 to 50 in good health. Some clones in this sample may be carry-over from other donors' samples. Each CDR3 is given with its conserved first and last residue. D genes are given only for firm matches. The size entry is marked missing in some rows and otherwise reads once, few, many or a size class.

.	TRBJ1-1	TRBD1	TRBV2	TGTGCCAGCAGTAAGGACAGGGGGGCTTTCGGCGCTGAAGCTTTCTTT	CASSKDRGAFGAEAFF
once	TRBJ1-5	.	TRBV28	TGTGCCAGCAAGGGGACCCCCGATCAGCCCCAGCATTTT	CASKGTPDQPQHF
once	TRBJ2-7	TRBD1	TRBV7-6	TGTGCCAGCAGCCCCTACCCGGGACAGGGTATCTACGAGCAGTACTTC	CASSPYPGQGIYEQYF
.	TRBJ2-3	.	TRBV25-1	TGTGCCAGCAGTGATGAGCTAGTCCCAGATACGCAGTATTTT	CASSDELVPDTQYF
.	TRBJ1-5	.	TRBV10-3	TGTGCCATCAGTGAGTGGGTTCGCAATCAGCCCCAGCATTTT	CAISEWVRNQPQHF
.	TRBJ1-1	.	TRBV5-4	TGTGCCAGCAGCCCCCGGGGAGGGAAGAACACTGAAGCTTTCTTT	CASSPRGGKNTEAFF
.	TRBJ2-7	TRBD2	TRBV9	TGTGCCAGCAGCGTAGGGCTAGCGGGCCCCTACGAGCAGTACTTC	CASSVGLAGPYEQYF
.	TRBJ2-1	TRBD1	TRBV30	TGTGCCTGGAGAAGACAGGGAGTGGAGCAGTTCTTC	CAWRRQGVEQFF
.	TRBJ1-6	TRBD1	TRBV7-2	TGTGCCAGCAGCTTAGGGACAGGGAATTCACCCCTCCACTTT	CASSLGTGNSPLHF
.	TRBJ1-3	.	TRBV1	TGCACCAGCAGCCAAGCGGACAGGAGCTCTGGAAACACCATATATTTT	CTSSQADRSSGNTIYF
.	TRBJ2-3	TRBD1	TRBV19	TGTGCCAGCCGACAGGGGCCAAGTTGGACAGATACGCAGTATTTT	CASRQGPSWTDTQYF
.	TRBJ1-2	.	TRBV29-1	TGCAGCGCTTCCAGGGAGGGCTATGGCTACACCTTC	CSASREGYGYTF
few	TRBJ1-4	.	TRBV30	TGTGCCTGGAGTTTCCCAGGGAGTGAAAAACTGTTTTTT	CAWSFPGSEKLFF
.	TRBJ2-1	.	TRBV18	TGTGCCAGCTCACGACGGACCACTTTTAATTCCTACAATGAGCAGTTCTTC	CASSRRTTFNSYNEQFF
.	TRBJ2-7	.	TRBV25-1	TGTGCCAGCAGTGAAAGGCGGGGCTCCTACGAGCAGTACTTC	CASSERRGSYEQYF
.	TRBJ1-5	.	TRBV10-2	TGCGCCAGCAAGGCGAGAGCCAATCAGCCCCAGCATTTT	CASKARANQPQHF
.	TRBJ2-2	TRBD2	TRBV29-1	TGCAGCGTTGGGACTAGTGGAGGCGGGGAGCTGTTTTTT	CSVGTSGGGELFF
.	TRBJ1-2	.	TRBV19	TGTGCCAGTAATTACTTAGCGGGCCAGGGGAATGGCTACACCTTC	CASNYLAGQGNGYTF
.	TRBJ1-5	TRBD1	TRBV18	TGTGCCAGCTCACCAAGGGGGCTTAGCAATCAGCCCCAGCATTTT	CASSPRGLSNQPQHF
.	TRBJ2-3	TRBD1	TRBV11-2	TGTGCCAGCAGCTCGGGACAGGGCACAGATACGCAGTATTTT	CASSSGQGTDTQYF
.	TRBJ2-7	TRBD2	TRBV28	TGTGCCAGCAGTCCCGGGACTAGCGGTGCGTACGAGCAGTACTTC	CASSPGTSGAYEQYF
.	TRBJ2-2	TRBD1	TRBV18	TGTGCCAGCTCCGACAGGGGGGACACCGGGGAGCTGTTTTTT	CASSDRGDTGELFF
.	TRBJ1-2	TRBD1	TRBV2	TGTGCCAGCAGGGGGGACAGCGAGGGATCGAGGACCTTC	CASRGDSEGSRTF
.	TRBJ2-3	TRBD2	TRBV28	TGTGCCATCAGCGGGAGGGCAGATACGCAGTATTTT	CAISGRADTQYF
.	TRBJ1-2	TRBD1	TRBV5-1	TGCGCCAGCAGCTTCTACAGGGGCGACGGCTACACCTTC	CASSFYRGDGYTF
.	TRBJ2-7	.	TRBV5-8	TGTGCCAGCAGCGAGGGACCCCCGGACGGGCAGTACTTC	CASSEGPPDGQYF
.	TRBJ2-7	TRBD2	TRBV11-2	TGTGCCAGCAGCTTAGGGTTCGGGGGGAGCTCCTACGAGCAGTACTTC	CASSLGFGGSSYEQYF
.	TRBJ2-2	TRBD2	TRBV29-1	TGCAGCGTTCCTACTAGCGGATCGAACACCGGGGAGCTGTTTTTT	CSVPTSGSNTGELFF
.	TRBJ1-4	TRBD1	TRBV2	TGTGCCAGCAGTGAAGAAGACAGGGTCAATGAAAAACTGTTTTTT	CASSEEDRVNEKLFF
few	TRBJ1-2	.	TRBV7-9	TGTGCCAGCAGCTTAGGGCAGGGCGGTAACTATGGCTACACCTTC	CASSLGQGGNYGYTF
.	TRBJ2-2	.	TRBV19	TGTGCCAGTATTGCCAGGGCGAACACCGGGGAGCTGTTTTTT	CASIARANTGELFF
.	TRBJ2-7	.	TRBV4-1	TGCGCCAGCAGCCTTGCGGTACCCTACGAGCAGTACTTC	CASSLAVPYEQYF
.	TRBJ1-3	.	TRBV10-1	TGCGCCAGCAGTGGTAAGAGAACTGGAAACACCATATATTTT	CASSGKRTGNTIYF
.	TRBJ1-5	.	TRBV6-6	TGTGCCAGCAGGCGACAAGAGGTTGGTCAGCCCCAGCATTTT	CASRRQEVGQPQHF
.	TRBJ2-3	.	TRBV11-3	TGTGCCAGCAGCCCTGGCCGGGCCAAGACAGATACGCAGTATTTT	CASSPGRAKTDTQYF